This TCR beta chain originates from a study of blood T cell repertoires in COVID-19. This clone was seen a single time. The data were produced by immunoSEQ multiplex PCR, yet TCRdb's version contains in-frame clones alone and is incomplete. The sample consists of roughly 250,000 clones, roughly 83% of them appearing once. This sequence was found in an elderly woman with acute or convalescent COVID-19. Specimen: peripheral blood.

CDR3 residues: CAISGPDNYGYTF. CDR3 DNA sequence: TGTGCCATCAGTGGGCCAGATAACTATGGCTACACCTTC. The chain has TRBV10-3 and TRBJ1-2; D gene ambiguous. The CDR3 is 13 residues long. V lost 4 bases, J lost 1 base, and 7 bases lay in between. The germline gives CDR1 ENHRY, CDR2 SYGVKD.